This note documents a single T cell receptor beta chain sequence. This record belongs to a study of control samples from healthy donors and cancer patients. Profiled with immunoSEQ multiplex PCR; TCRdb holds only in-frame clones, not every one. Seen here are around 55,000 clones, approximately 88% observed once, and the top ten hold approximately 3.8%. Germline CDR1 is WSHSY and CDR2 is SAAADI. The V and J ends lost 6 bases and 1 base, in that order; junction bases with no gene match: 9. The CDR3 runs 15 residues. The specimen was blood. The origin of this receptor is a man over 45 in good health. The chain recombines TRBV10-2 with TRBJ2-7; the match to TRBD2 covers 7 bases. The CDR3 loop reads CASRTTSRESYEQYF. The CDR3 DNA follows: TGCGCCAGCAGGACGACTAGCCGGGAGTCCTACGAGCAGTACTTC.